This TCR beta chain was observed in a study of blood T cell repertoires in COVID-19. The overall study: COVID-19 samples from acute and convalescent phases originated in the United States, Italy and Spain. T cells, B-cell-depleted T cells, or PBMCs provided the cDNA or gDNA that served as material.

As originally analysed: Reference gene primer amplification gave nucleated cell count estimates. Assay used: immunoSEQ multiplex PCR; TCRdb lists only in-frame clones, some missing. From that table come the V and J calls and clone size; the DNA was used to work out D and trimming. Of about 140,000 clones listed, around 82% are singletons. The germline CDR1 and CDR2 sequences are KGHSH and LQKENI. V was cut by 0 bases and J by 4 bases, with 9 bases left in between. The CDR3 has 14 residues. This chain connects TRBV18 to TRBJ1-1; D ambiguous. The receptor was derived from a human donor in a cohort sampled during active COVID-19. Sequencing input: peripheral blood. DNA for the CDR3: TGTGCCAGCTCACCACCCGAGAAAAGCACTGAAGCTTTCTTT. Translation: CASSPPEKSTEAFF.